Listed below are T cell receptor beta chains from one sample, sequenced in a study of cytomegalovirus exposure and HLA in healthy donors. Produced via immunoSEQ multiplex PCR; TCRdb's table is partial and in-frame only. The profile shows approximately 130,000 clones, approximately 79% of them singletons. The sequenced sample was PBMCs. The receptors here all came from a man aged 45 to 65 in good health and CMV-seropositive. CDR3s include the opening cysteine and the closing phenylalanine or tryptophan. Fields, in order: J gene, clone size, V gene, D gene, CDR3 protein, CDR3 DNA. A D gene is named only where the DNA matches it firmly. Clone size appears in some rows only: once, few, many, or a class for an expanded clone.

j_gene: TRBJ1-1
abundance: -
v_gene: TRBV6-1
d_gene: -
CDR3aa: CASSAHRDTEAFF
CDR3nt: TGTGCCAGCAGTGCCCACAGGGACACTGAAGCTTTCTTT

j_gene: TRBJ2-3
abundance: -
v_gene: TRBV19
d_gene: TRBD1
CDR3aa: CASSMDREADTQYF
CDR3nt: TGTGCCAGTAGTATGGACAGGGAGGCAGATACGCAGTATTTT

j_gene: TRBJ1-1
abundance: -
v_gene: TRBV14
d_gene: -
CDR3aa: CASSQETGSNTEAFF
CDR3nt: TGTGCCAGCAGCCAAGAAACAGGTTCGAACACTGAAGCTTTCTTT

j_gene: TRBJ1-1
abundance: -
v_gene: TRBV11-2
d_gene: TRBD1
CDR3aa: CASSQDRMNTEAFF
CDR3nt: TGTGCCAGCAGCCAGGACAGGATGAACACTGAAGCTTTCTTT

j_gene: TRBJ2-2
abundance: -
v_gene: TRBV7-9
d_gene: -
CDR3aa: CASTPLVYATSLNTGELFF
CDR3nt: TGTGCCAGCACCCCTCTAGTGTACGCAACCTCCCTCAACACCGGGGAGCTGTTTTTT

j_gene: TRBJ2-2
abundance: few
v_gene: TRBV5-5
d_gene: TRBD1
CDR3aa: CASRSWTGFAGELFF
CDR3nt: TGTGCCAGCAGAAGCTGGACAGGGTTCGCCGGGGAGCTGTTTTTT

j_gene: TRBJ2-7
abundance: -
v_gene: TRBV7-5
d_gene: -
CDR3aa: CVRSSALGEVPYEQYF
CDR3nt: TGTGTCAGAAGCTCGGCGTTGGGGGAGGTTCCCTACGAGCAGTACTTC

j_gene: TRBJ2-5
abundance: -
v_gene: TRBV29-1
d_gene: TRBD1
CDR3aa: CSVEGDRGKETQYF
CDR3nt: TGCAGCGTTGAGGGGGACAGGGGCAAAGAGACCCAGTACTTC

j_gene: TRBJ1-1
abundance: -
v_gene: TRBV18
d_gene: TRBD1
CDR3aa: CASSPAGQDTEAFF
CDR3nt: TGTGCCAGCTCACCAGCGGGACAGGACACTGAAGCTTTCTTT

j_gene: TRBJ2-3
abundance: few
v_gene: TRBV27
d_gene: -
CDR3aa: CASSSSGDTQYF
CDR3nt: TGTGCCAGCAGCTCTTCAGGGGATACGCAGTATTTT

j_gene: TRBJ2-7
abundance: once
v_gene: TRBV14
d_gene: TRBD1
CDR3aa: CARKNGTGNDEQYF
CDR3nt: TGTGCCAGAAAGAACGGGACAGGGAACGACGAGCAGTACTTC